The 21 T cell receptor beta chains below come from one sample, sequenced in a study of T-cell memory formation after mild COVID-19. TCRdb ran MiXCR on the 5' RACE reads and lists one entry per CDR3 protein. The sample lists 300,000 to 400,000 distinct CDR3 sequences; about a sixth were seen once. The sequenced material came from PBMCs or a T cell subset sorted from them (not recorded which). These receptors originate from a man aged 18 to 29 who had mild COVID-19 (a few samples of this study predate the infection). Cell type and time point are not known.

CDR3 residues: CASTPLILAGDEDEQFF. CDR3 DNA sequence: TGCGCCAGCACTCCCCTCATCCTAGCGGGGGATGAGGATGAGCAGTTCTTC. V gene TRBV4-1 combines with J gene TRBJ2-1, with 10 bases fitting TRBD2. Germline V gene data show CDR1 as MGHRA and CDR2 as YSYEKL. This CDR3 contains 17 residues. Trimming cost V 7 bases and J 8 bases; bases outside gene matches: 17.

This clonotype was observed a handful of times. V and J are TRBV11-1 and TRBJ1-2; TRBD1 matches at 7 bases. J was trimmed by 3 bases and V by 3 bases; bases with no gene match: 7. Germline loops: CDR1 SGHAT, CDR2 FQDESV (reference sequence). The CDR3 contains 15 residues. CDR3 region: CASSFRFGQDYGYTF. The CDR3 DNA sequence: TGTGCCAGCAGCTTCAGGTTTGGACAGGACTATGGCTACACCTTC.

V and J are TRBV10-3 and TRBJ2-7; 9 positions agree with TRBD1. The junction had 13 bases not matched to a gene; V was cut back by 6 bases and J by 4 bases. Germline CDR1 reads ENHRY; CDR2 reads SYGVKD. The CDR3 sequence is 16 residues long. CDR3 sequence reads: CAISAGSGQGTYEQYF. The CDR3 DNA sequence: TGTGCCATCAGCGCAGGGAGCGGACAGGGGACTTACGAGCAGTACTTC.

This chain joins TRBV29-1 and TRBJ1-4, with D tentatively TRBD1 (5 bases). Trimming took off 2 bases at V and 13 bases at J, with 17 bases between the two ends. Per germline, CDR1 SQVTM and CDR2 ANQGSEA. This CDR3 has 13 amino acids. Written as DNA, the CDR3 is TGCAGCGTTGAATTGGGCGTGGGGACCTCACTGTTTTTT. Amino acids: CSVELGVGTSLFF.

V usage is TRBV28 and J usage is TRBJ1-5, with D uncertain. Germline CDR1 MDHEN, CDR2 SYDVKM. The CDR3 extends over 18 amino acids. V lost 7 bases and J lost 0, with 22 bases in between. Written as DNA, the CDR3 is TGTGCCAGCACCGCCTTTCCAATCGGGGTTTATAGCAATCAGCCCCAGCATTTT. It codes for CASTAFPIGVYSNQPQHF. Full variable domain (rest looked up from reference TRBV28 and TRBJ1-5): DVKVTQSSRYLVKRTGEKVFLECVQDMDHENMFWYRQDPGLGLRLIYFSYDVKMKEKGDIPEGYSVSREKKERFSLILESASTNQTSMYLCASTAFPIGVYSNQPQHFGDGTRLSIL.

The genes are TRBV12-3 or TRBV12-4 and TRBJ1-1; no clear D. This CDR3 has 15 amino acids. The V end was cut by 7 bases, the J end by 0 bases, with 15 bases between. CDR3 loop: CASTKGRHLNTEAFF. CDR3 coding DNA: TGTGCCAGCACCAAGGGCCGGCATCTGAACACTGAAGCTTTCTTT.

V is TRBV7-9 and J is TRBJ1-4; D remains ambiguous. This CDR3 is 14 amino acids long. Germline V gives CDR1 SEHNR, CDR2 FQNEAQ (reference sequence). The germline V and J ends were trimmed by 5 bases and 3 bases, with 10 bases remaining between them. CDR3 DNA: TGTGCCAGCAGCCTTCGGGGAGCTAATGAAAAACTGTTTTTT. Its translation: CASSLRGANEKLFF. The whole variable domain, filled in from reference TRBV7-9 and TRBJ1-4, reads DTGVSQNPRHKITKRGQNVTFRCDPISEHNRLYWYRQTLGQGPEFLTYFQNEAQLEKSRLLSDRFSAERPKGSFSTLEIQRTEQGDSAMYLCASSLRGANEKLFFGSGTQLSVL.

This clonotype turned up a few times. This sequence joins TRBV5-1 and TRBJ2-7, with D uncertain. Germline-derived CDR1 and CDR2 are SGHRS and YFSETQ. CDR3 length: 13 residues. Trimming left V 1 base short and J 0 bases short, with 5 bases between. The CDR3 is CASSLRSSYEQYF. CDR3 coding DNA: TGCGCCAGCAGCTTGCGTAGCTCCTACGAGCAGTACTTC.

This chain joins TRBV11-2 and TRBJ1-1, with D perhaps TRBD1 (5 bases). The germline V gene has CDR1 SGHAT and CDR2 FQNNGV. The V gene lost 11 bases and the J gene lost 0 bases, with 7 bases spanning the gap. This CDR3 region has 11 residues. The CDR3 here is CADRMNTEAFF. Written as DNA, the CDR3 is TGTGCCGACAGAATGAACACTGAAGCTTTCTTT.

This clonotype appeared a few times. V and J are TRBV12-3 or TRBV12-4 and TRBJ1-2, with D perhaps matching TRBD1 (5 bases). The CDR3 sequence is 16 residues long. Trimming left V 7 bases short and J 0 bases short, with 18 bases between. The CDR3 DNA reads TGTGCCAGCACCTCGGGGAGGGGACTCTCTAACTATGGCTACACCTTC. It translates to CASTSGRGLSNYGYTF.

CDR3 nucleotide sequence: TGTGCCAGCAGCCGGGGGAGGGACGGAAGTAACACTGAAGCTTTCTTT. It encodes CASSRGRDGSNTEAFF. V gene TRBV3-2 combines with J gene TRBJ1-1. TRBV3-2 is designated a pseudogene. This CDR3 region has 16 residues.

This clonotype occurred a few times. The V gene is TRBV28, the J gene TRBJ2-1, with a tentative D call TRBD2 (6 bases). V was cut by 4 bases and J by 0 bases, with 31 bases left in between. The CDR3 covers 22 residues. The germline CDR1 and CDR2 sequences are MDHEN and SYDVKM. The CDR3 DNA is TGTGCCAGCAGTTCCGGTACCCGAAATCTAGCGATACTCTCCTACTCCTACAATGAGCAGTTCTTC. Amino acids: CASSSGTRNLAILSYSYNEQFF.

At least ten counts were recorded for this clonotype. The chain uses TRBV5-1 and TRBJ2-1, with no clear D. V was cut by 0 bases and J by 9 bases, with 10 bases left in between. Germline-derived CDR1 and CDR2 are SGHRS and YFSETQ. There are 13 residues in the CDR3. The CDR3 is CASSLALRREQFF. As DNA, the CDR3 is TGCGCCAGCAGCTTGGCCTTGAGGCGTGAGCAGTTCTTC. The full variable domain, with the rest looked up from reference TRBV5-1 and TRBJ2-1, is KAGVTQTPRYLIKTRGQQVTLSCSPISGHRSVSWYQQTPGQGLQFLFEYFSETQRNKGNFPGRFSGRQFSNSRSEMNVSTLELGDSALYLCASSLALRREQFFGPGTRLTVL.

This clonotype was seen repeatedly, ten times or more. The CDR3 here is CSAIVQAGSDTQYF. DNA for the CDR3: TGCAGTGCTATCGTCCAAGCGGGGTCAGATACGCAGTATTTT. The genes are TRBV20-1 and TRBJ2-3; 7 bases match TRBD2. CDR3 length: 14 amino acids. The V and J ends lost 4 bases and 4 bases, in that order; junction bases with no gene match: 8. Germline V CDR1 and CDR2: DFQATT, SNEGSKA (reference sequence).

The chain employs TRBV9 and TRBJ1-4, with D uncertain. Trimming pared 1 base from V and 6 bases from J, leaving 10 bases between. CDR3 length equals 14 residues. Germline V gene lookup returns CDR1 SGDLS and CDR2 YYNGEE. CDR3 nucleotides: TGTGCCAGCAGCGTATCCCCCCTAGATGAAAAACTGTTTTTT. Translated, it gives CASSVSPLDEKLFF.

There are a few counts of this clonotype. V gene TRBV7-2 combines with J gene TRBJ2-2; D gene ambiguous. The germline V gene encodes CDR1 SGHTA and CDR2 FQGNSA. With 5 bases removed from V and 1 base from J, the gap between germline ends came to 23 bases. This CDR3 region has 19 residues. DNA for the CDR3: TGTGCCAGCAGCCCCGAAGTCGCTAGTCCAAGGAAGAACACCGGGGAGCTGTTTTTT. Its protein is CASSPEVASPRKNTGELFF.

This clonotype was counted only a few times. The gene calls are TRBV12-3 or TRBV12-4 and TRBJ2-7; D gene uncertain. The V and J ends lost 5 bases and 3 bases respectively, with 11 bases between them. CDR3 length equals 13 residues. The CDR3 nucleotides read TGTGCCAGCAGTCCCGGACCCAACTACGAGCAGTACGTC. It yields the protein CASSPGPNYEQYV.

The chain carries TRBV7-6 and TRBJ2-1, with D possibly matching TRBD2 (6 bases). V was pared by 5 bases and J by 2 bases, with 13 bases between. CDR3 length: 15 residues. In germline, CDR1 is SGHVS, CDR2 FNYEAQ. The CDR3 coding sequence is TGTGCCAGCAGCCGGAGGGGCCCAACCTACAATGAGCAGTTCTTC. Protein: CASSRRGPTYNEQFF.

The chain uses TRBV18 and TRBJ1-2; possibly TRBD1 for D (5 bases). V was cut by 1 base and J by 4 bases, with 16 bases left in between. This CDR3 has 16 amino acids. Germline V CDR1 and CDR2: KGHSH, LQKENI. The CDR3 protein is CASSPQRGLTPYGYTF. The CDR3 DNA reads as TGTGCCAGCTCACCACAGAGGGGCCTAACCCCCTATGGCTACACCTTC. The variable domain in full, completed from reference TRBV18 and TRBJ1-2, reads NAGVMQNPRHLVRRRGQEARLRCSPMKGHSHVYWYRQLPEEGLKFMVYLQKENIIDESGMPKERFSAEFPKEGPSILRIQQVVRGDSAAYFCASSPQRGLTPYGYTFGSGTRLTVV.

This chain's CDR3 is CASSDSGYGGYTF. The CDR3 nucleotides read TGTGCCAGCAGTGATTCTGGGTATGGAGGCTACACCTTC. V is TRBV2 and J is TRBJ1-2; no reliable D call. This CDR3 spans 13 amino acids. Trimming removed 3 bases from V and 8 bases from J, with 13 bases in between. CDR1 SNHLY and CDR2 FYNNEI come from the germline V gene.

The sample holds many counts of this clonotype. V is TRBV6-5 and J is TRBJ2-1; perhaps TRBD1 as D (7 bases). Trimming took off 6 bases at V and 7 bases at J, with 19 bases between the two ends. CDR3 length: 15 residues. The germline V gene has CDR1 MNHEY and CDR2 SVGAGI. CDR3: CASSAAGPGGNEQFF. CDR3 DNA sequence: TGTGCCAGCAGCGCCGCGGGGCCAGGGGGTAATGAGCAGTTCTTC.